A selection of T cell receptor beta chains follows, all from one sample in a study of cytotoxic CD8 clonotypes in ibrutinib-treated CLL. Clones were sequenced by immunoSEQ multiplex PCR, and TCRdb holds only the in-frame ones, with some missing. The sample records roughly 130,000 clones, 79% being singletons. The sample was PBMCs, taken after 12 months of ibrutinib treatment. The receptors derive from a human donor with chronic lymphocytic leukemia. Each CDR3 is given with its conserved first and last residue. The order of the fields is J gene, V gene, D gene, clone size, CDR3 protein, CDR3 DNA. A D gene is named only where the DNA matches it firmly. Part of the rows lack a size; the others show once, few, many or a class for expanded clones.

j_gene: TRBJ2-3; v_gene: TRBV30; d_gene: .; abundance: .; CDR3aa: CAWSRGLVTGSTDTQYF; CDR3nt: TGTGCCTGGAGTAGGGGACTTGTAACCGGAAGTACAGATACGCAGTATTTT
j_gene: TRBJ2-5; v_gene: TRBV21-1; d_gene: .; abundance: .; CDR3aa: CASSKVKPAQETQYF; CDR3nt: TGTGCCAGCAGCAAAGTAAAGCCGGCCCAAGAGACCCAGTACTTC
j_gene: TRBJ2-7; v_gene: TRBV27; d_gene: TRBD2; abundance: .; CDR3aa: CASSLQTSGSSYEQYF; CDR3nt: TGTGCCAGCAGTTTACAAACTAGCGGGAGTTCCTACGAGCAGTACTTC
j_gene: TRBJ2-2; v_gene: TRBV5-8; d_gene: .; abundance: .; CDR3aa: CATWTIGRFNTGELFF; CDR3nt: TGTGCCACCTGGACAATTGGGAGGTTTAACACCGGGGAGCTGTTTTTT
j_gene: TRBJ2-1; v_gene: TRBV2; d_gene: TRBD2; abundance: .; CDR3aa: CASTAGGRRGNEQFF; CDR3nt: TGTGCCAGCACAGCTGGCGGGAGGAGGGGCAATGAGCAGTTCTTC
j_gene: TRBJ2-7; v_gene: TRBV4-2; d_gene: TRBD2; abundance: .; CDR3aa: CASSQDFPAGGQEQYF; CDR3nt: TGTGCCAGCAGCCAAGATTTTCCAGCGGGAGGTCAAGAGCAGTACTTC
j_gene: TRBJ1-1; v_gene: TRBV25-1; d_gene: .; abundance: few; CDR3aa: CASNPGMNTEAFF; CDR3nt: TGTGCCAGCAACCCCGGCATGAACACTGAAGCTTTCTTT
j_gene: TRBJ2-7; v_gene: TRBV6-6; d_gene: .; abundance: few; CDR3aa: CASSYRTGRDEQYF; CDR3nt: TGTGCCAGCAGTTACCGAACAGGGAGGGACGAGCAGTACTTC
j_gene: TRBJ1-5; v_gene: TRBV12-5; d_gene: TRBD1; abundance: .; CDR3aa: CASGAGQGAFGGNQPQHF; CDR3nt: TGTGCTAGTGGTGCGGGACAGGGCGCATTCGGTGGCAATCAGCCCCAGCATTTT
j_gene: TRBJ2-3; v_gene: TRBV1; d_gene: .; abundance: .; CDR3aa: CTSSQGTSGGTDTQYF; CDR3nt: TGCACCAGCAGCCAGGGGACTAGCGGGGGCACAGATACGCAGTATTTT
j_gene: TRBJ2-7; v_gene: TRBV28; d_gene: TRBD2; abundance: .; CDR3aa: CASRDPGTTSSYEQYF; CDR3nt: TGTGCCAGCAGAGACCCCGGGACTACGAGCTCCTACGAGCAGTACTTC
j_gene: TRBJ1-5; v_gene: TRBV28; d_gene: .; abundance: .; CDR3aa: CASSSKVRAAQPQHF; CDR3nt: TGTGCCAGCAGTTCGAAGGTAAGGGCTGCTCAGCCCCAGCATTTT
j_gene: TRBJ2-1; v_gene: TRBV7-9; d_gene: .; abundance: .; CDR3aa: CASSLRGARNEQFF; CDR3nt: TGTGCCAGCAGCTTGCGGGGAGCGCGGAATGAGCAGTTCTTC
j_gene: TRBJ2-7; v_gene: TRBV7-8; d_gene: TRBD2; abundance: .; CDR3aa: CASSSLQRAGGPMSNKGQYF; CDR3nt: TGTGCCAGCAGCTCCCTCCAAAGAGCGGGAGGGCCGATGAGTAATAAGGGGCAGTACTTC
j_gene: TRBJ2-2; v_gene: TRBV7-2; d_gene: .; abundance: .; CDR3aa: CASSPSPTRNTGELFF; CDR3nt: TGTGCCAGCAGCCCTAGCCCCACTAGGAACACCGGGGAGCTGTTTTTT
j_gene: TRBJ2-1; v_gene: TRBV29-1; d_gene: .; abundance: .; CDR3aa: CSVAEQGSYNEQFF; CDR3nt: TGCAGCGTTGCTGAGCAGGGCTCCTACAATGAGCAGTTCTTC
j_gene: TRBJ2-1; v_gene: TRBV6-6; d_gene: .; abundance: .; CDR3aa: CASSYADFSYNEQFF; CDR3nt: TGTGCCAGCAGTTACGCTGACTTCTCCTACAATGAGCAGTTCTTC
j_gene: TRBJ1-4; v_gene: TRBV5-1; d_gene: TRBD1; abundance: .; CDR3aa: CASSSSGGDEKLFF; CDR3nt: TGCGCCAGCAGCTCGTCAGGGGGGGATGAAAAACTGTTTTTT
j_gene: TRBJ2-2; v_gene: TRBV11-2; d_gene: .; abundance: .; CDR3aa: CASSFGSRTGELFF; CDR3nt: TGTGCCAGCAGCTTCGGGAGCCGCACCGGGGAGCTGTTTTTT
j_gene: TRBJ2-2; v_gene: TRBV7-9; d_gene: .; abundance: few; CDR3aa: CASSPTGIRTGELFF; CDR3nt: TGTGCCAGCAGCCCCACGGGGATAAGGACCGGGGAGCTGTTTTTT
j_gene: TRBJ2-3; v_gene: TRBV18; d_gene: TRBD1; abundance: few; CDR3aa: CASSPPLRDRVYSTDTQYF; CDR3nt: TGTGCCAGCTCACCACCTCTCCGGGACAGAGTTTACAGCACAGATACGCAGTATTTT
j_gene: TRBJ2-7; v_gene: TRBV7-3; d_gene: .; abundance: .; CDR3aa: CASSLVHSYEQYF; CDR3nt: TGTGCCAGCAGCTTAGTACACTCCTACGAGCAGTACTTC
j_gene: TRBJ2-7; v_gene: TRBV7-8; d_gene: TRBD1; abundance: .; CDR3aa: CASTFVGGGYEQYF; CDR3nt: TGTGCCAGCACATTCGTAGGGGGCGGTTACGAGCAGTACTTC
j_gene: TRBJ1-1; v_gene: TRBV7-9; d_gene: .; abundance: few; CDR3aa: CASSPNGQFREAFF; CDR3nt: TGTGCCAGCAGCCCGAATGGACAGTTTCGAGAAGCTTTCTTT
j_gene: TRBJ2-7; v_gene: TRBV15; d_gene: TRBD1; abundance: .; CDR3aa: CATSGWTGHYEQYF; CDR3nt: TGTGCCACCAGCGGATGGACAGGGCACTACGAGCAGTACTTC
j_gene: TRBJ1-2; v_gene: TRBV10-3; d_gene: .; abundance: .; CDR3aa: CAITRSVNPNYGYTF; CDR3nt: TGTGCCATCACCCGGTCCGTAAACCCTAACTATGGCTACACCTTC
j_gene: TRBJ1-1; v_gene: TRBV7-8; d_gene: .; abundance: .; CDR3aa: CASSLVRWGNTEAFF; CDR3nt: TGTGCCAGCAGCTTAGTACGGTGGGGGAACACTGAAGCTTTCTTT
j_gene: TRBJ2-1; v_gene: TRBV18; d_gene: TRBD1; abundance: once; CDR3aa: CASSPPYRGPQNEQFF; CDR3nt: TGTGCCAGCTCACCACCGTACAGGGGGCCGCAAAATGAGCAGTTCTTC
j_gene: TRBJ1-2; v_gene: TRBV19; d_gene: .; abundance: .; CDR3aa: CASSPLTPLDRYGYTF; CDR3nt: TGTGCCAGTAGTCCTCTAACCCCCTTAGATCGCTATGGCTACACCTTC
j_gene: TRBJ1-4; v_gene: TRBV7-8; d_gene: .; abundance: .; CDR3aa: CASSEGRGFGFEKLFF; CDR3nt: TGTGCCAGCAGCGAGGGCCGGGGGTTTGGGTTTGAAAAACTGTTTTTT
j_gene: TRBJ2-7; v_gene: TRBV4-1; d_gene: .; abundance: .; CDR3aa: CASSQEGGRGLDEQYF; CDR3nt: TGCGCCAGCAGCCAAGAAGGGGGGCGAGGGCTCGACGAGCAGTACTTC
j_gene: TRBJ2-5; v_gene: TRBV9; d_gene: .; abundance: .; CDR3aa: CASSVVPGGAETQYF; CDR3nt: TGTGCCAGCAGCGTAGTTCCAGGAGGCGCAGAGACCCAGTACTTC
j_gene: TRBJ1-5; v_gene: TRBV7-9; d_gene: TRBD1; abundance: few; CDR3aa: CASSPVGTVNQPQHF; CDR3nt: TGTGCCAGCAGTCCCGTAGGGACAGTAAATCAGCCCCAGCATTTT
j_gene: TRBJ2-5; v_gene: TRBV10-3; d_gene: .; abundance: .; CDR3aa: CAISEELGTQYF; CDR3nt: TGTGCCATCAGTGAGGAACTAGGTACCCAGTACTTC
j_gene: TRBJ2-7; v_gene: TRBV29-1; d_gene: .; abundance: .; CDR3aa: CSVEDGQGYEQYF; CDR3nt: TGCAGCGTTGAAGATGGTCAGGGCTACGAGCAGTACTTC